The 30 T cell receptor beta chains reported below all come from one sample, sequenced in a study of blood T cell repertoires in COVID-19. The assay was immunoSEQ multiplex PCR, and TCRdb's table has in-frame clones only and misses some. The sample lists approximately 150,000 clones; approximately 82% were seen once. Sequenced material: peripheral blood. The receptors derive from a woman aged 70 to 79 who had recovered from COVID-19.

V gene TRBV2 combines with J gene TRBJ2-1; D gene uncertain. The V gene lost 2 bases and the J gene lost 3 bases, with 11 bases spanning the gap. Germline loops: CDR1 SNHLY, CDR2 FYNNEI. This CDR3 has 15 residues. The CDR3 coding sequence is TGTGCCAGCAGTGAATTAGCTGGATACTACAATGAGCAGTTCTTC. Protein product: CASSELAGYYNEQFF.

The J gene is TRBJ2-1, the V gene TRBV3-1 (or the pseudogene TRBV3-2), with 7 bases fitting TRBD2. The CDR3 consists of 13 residues. CDR1 and CDR2 from the germline V gene are LGHDT and YNNKEL (reference sequence). The V gene end was trimmed by 0 bases and the J gene end by 15 bases; junction bases not matched to a gene: 8. The CDR3 sequence: CASSQDRGGRGFF. CDR3 nucleotides: TGTGCCAGCAGCCAAGATCGGGGCGGGAGAGGGTTCTTC.

J is TRBJ2-7 and V is TRBV2, with 8 bases identical to TRBD2. This CDR3 region has 15 residues. J was trimmed by 2 bases and V by 4 bases; bases with no gene match: 7. Germline values: CDR1 SNHLY, CDR2 FYNNEI. Written as DNA, the CDR3 is TGTGCCAGCAGTGCGGGGCGGGGACTAGCCTACGAGCAGTACTTC. Protein: CASSAGRGLAYEQYF.

CDR3 residues: CSVGGDLYGYTF. In DNA form, the CDR3 reads TGCAGCGTTGGGGGGGACTTATATGGCTACACCTTC. The chain recombines TRBV29-1 with TRBJ1-2, with D possibly being TRBD1 (5 bases). This CDR3 is 12 amino acids long. Germline lookup yields CDR1 SQVTM and CDR2 ANQGSEA. V was pared by 4 bases and J by 5 bases, with 11 bases between.

CDR3 nucleotide sequence: TGTGCCAGCTCACCACAACCGGCCGGGGCTAACTATGGCTACACCTTC. Its translation is CASSPQPAGANYGYTF. The rearrangement uses TRBV18 and TRBJ1-2; D is ambiguous. The CDR3 consists of 16 residues. The V and J ends lost 1 base and 0 bases respectively, with 12 bases between them. Germline loops: CDR1 KGHSH, CDR2 LQKENI.

This clone was detected once. The CDR3 here is CASSPPPGRGEKLFF. The CDR3 DNA is TGTGCCAGCAGTCCCCCCCCCGGACGGGGAGAAAAACTGTTTTTT. The chain employs TRBV27 and TRBJ1-4, with D unresolved. The CDR3 has 15 amino acids. The V gene's germline CDR1 is MNHEY and CDR2 SMNVEV (reference sequence). Trimming removed 5 bases from V and 8 bases from J, with 18 bases in between.

The chain has TRBV5-1 and TRBJ1-2; no clear D gene. The CDR3 has 16 amino acids. The V end was cut by 0 bases, the J end by 0 bases, with 12 bases between. Germline loops: CDR1 SGHRS, CDR2 YFSETQ. DNA of the CDR3: TGCGCCAGCAGCTTGGCCCCCCACCGAGCTAACTATGGCTACACCTTC. This codes for CASSLAPHRANYGYTF.

This clone is a singleton in its sample. V usage is TRBV6-5 and J usage is TRBJ1-2; tentative D call: TRBD1 (6 bases). Germline V gene sequence: CDR1 MNHEY, CDR2 SVGAGI. This CDR3 spans 13 amino acids. Trimming left V 7 bases short and J 8 bases short, with 17 bases between. The CDR3 sequence: CASMGTGPRGYTF. CDR3 DNA sequence: TGTGCCAGCATGGGCACAGGGCCCAGGGGCTACACCTTC.

V gene TRBV27 combines with J gene TRBJ2-1; no definite D call. The V end was cut by 4 bases, the J end by 8 bases, with 6 bases between. The CDR3 has 11 residues. The germline V gene has CDR1 MNHEY and CDR2 SMNVEV (reference sequence). CDR3 coding DNA: TGTGCCAGCAGTTCCCCGTATGAGCAGTTCTTC. Its protein product is CASSSPYEQFF.

The chain combines TRBV3-1 (or the pseudogene TRBV3-2) with TRBJ2-2; D call uncertain. The CDR3 contains 15 residues. Germline lookup yields CDR1 LGHDT and CDR2 YNNKEL (reference sequence). V was shortened by 4 bases and J by 5 bases, with 14 bases between the two germline ends. The CDR3 bases are TGTGCCAGCAGCCTAACAGAGCTTGGGACCGGGGAGCTGTTTTTT. Its protein is CASSLTELGTGELFF.

The CDR3 nucleotides read TGTGCCTGGAGTCCCGGGGGTTACAATCAGCCCCAGCATTTT. Protein: CAWSPGGYNQPQHF. The chain is built from TRBV30 and TRBJ1-5, with D perhaps matching TRBD1 (5 bases). This CDR3 region has 14 residues. Looked up from germline, CDR1 is GTSNPN and CDR2 is SVGIG (reference sequence). Trimming cost V 2 bases and J 3 bases, with 11 bases left between them.

A note on this clone: Additional DNA sequences in this sample encode the identical CDR3. V usage is TRBV5-1 and J usage is TRBJ1-6; D perhaps matches TRBD1 (5 bases). Germline V CDR1 and CDR2: SGHRS, YFSETQ. V lost 0 bases to trimming and J lost 7 bases, with 8 bases between them. The CDR3 runs 14 residues. CDR3 loop: CASSLGQGNSPLHF. The DNA of the CDR3 is TGCGCCAGCAGCTTGGGGCAGGGAAATTCACCCCTCCACTTT.

V gene TRBV7-9 combines with J gene TRBJ1-5; TRBD1 agrees at 7 bases. V lost 4 bases to trimming and J lost 8 bases; unmatched junction nucleotides: 8. From germline, CDR1 is SEHNR and CDR2 FQNEAQ (reference sequence). The CDR3 loop spans 14 amino acids. The CDR3 loop reads CASSSDRALEPQHF. DNA of the CDR3: TGTGCCAGCAGCTCTGACAGGGCCTTGGAGCCCCAGCATTTT. Variable domain in full (rest from reference TRBV7-9 and TRBJ1-5): DTGVSQNPRHKITKRGQNVTFRCDPISEHNRLYWYRQTLGQGPEFLTYFQNEAQLEKSRLLSDRFSAERPKGSFSTLEIQRTEQGDSAMYLCASSSDRALEPQHFGDGTRLSIL.

The J gene is TRBJ1-1, the V gene TRBV18; 8 bases align to TRBD1. The germline V gene has CDR1 KGHSH and CDR2 LQKENI. The CDR3 has 15 amino acids. The J segment lost 4 bases and the V segment lost 2 bases, leaving 6 bases of the junction unmatched. Here the CDR3 reads CASSPGQGRTTEAFF. CDR3 sequence (DNA): TGTGCCAGCTCACCAGGACAGGGACGGACCACTGAAGCTTTCTTT. The full variable domain, rest sourced from reference TRBV18 and TRBJ1-1, is NAGVMQNPRHLVRRRGQEARLRCSPMKGHSHVYWYRQLPEEGLKFMVYLQKENIIDESGMPKERFSAEFPKEGPSILRIQQVVRGDSAAYFCASSPGQGRTTEAFFGQGTRLTVV.

The rearrangement uses TRBV29-1 and TRBJ2-1; D might be TRBD2 (6 bases). Germline CDR1 and CDR2: SQVTM and ANQGSEA. The CDR3 is 12 amino acids. V was shortened by 3 bases and J by 9 bases, with 12 bases between the two germline ends. The CDR3 loop is CSVEGGAGEQFF. The CDR3 region has the DNA TGCAGCGTTGAGGGCGGGGCGGGTGAGCAGTTCTTC.

The sample holds a few counts of this clone. The genes are TRBV7-9 and TRBJ1-1, with 9 bases fitting TRBD1. With V trimmed by 10 bases and J by 1 base, 7 bases remained unmatched. CDR1 and CDR2 from the germline V gene are SEHNR and FQNEAQ (reference sequence). This CDR3 contains 14 residues. DNA of the CDR3: TGTGCCACGCAAGAGACAGGGGGGAACACTGAAGCTTTCTTT. Encoded protein: CATQETGGNTEAFF.

The chain couples TRBV5-6 to TRBJ2-6, with D tentatively TRBD2 (7 bases). Germline CDR1 SGHDT, CDR2 YYEEEE. The CDR3 covers 16 residues. Trimming pared 3 bases from V and 0 bases from J, leaving 10 bases between. CDR3 bases: TGTGCCAGCAGCTGGGGGGGGCCCTCTGGGGCCAACGTCCTGACTTTC. Its translation is CASSWGGPSGANVLTF.

This chain joins TRBV30 and TRBJ2-7; D is undetermined. CDR1 and CDR2 (germline): GTSNPN, SVGIG (reference sequence). The CDR3 spans 11 residues. V was clipped by 1 base and J by 5 bases, with 6 bases between them. CDR3 coding DNA: TGTGCCTGGAGTGCGCGCCACGAGCAGTACTTC. Translation: CAWSARHEQYF.

This clone was found a few times. The genes are TRBV4-3 and TRBJ2-5, with TRBD2 matching over 9 bases. The V gene end was trimmed by 0 bases and the J gene end by 7 bases; junction bases not matched to a gene: 3. Germline lookup yields CDR1 LGHNA and CDR2 YSLEER. The length of the CDR3 is 14 residues. The CDR3 sequence is CASSQDGGGGTQYF. CDR3 in DNA: TGCGCCAGCAGCCAAGATGGCGGGGGGGGGACCCAGTACTTC.

J is TRBJ1-4 and V is TRBV3-1 (or the pseudogene TRBV3-2), with D tentatively TRBD1 (6 bases). Trimming took 4 bases from V and 8 from J, leaving 17 bases between them. This CDR3 is 15 amino acids long. Looked up from germline, CDR1 is LGHDT and CDR2 is YNNKEL (reference sequence). CDR3 amino acids: CASSPGGQVGEKLFF. CDR3 nucleotide sequence: TGTGCCAGCAGCCCCGGGGGGCAGGTAGGGGAAAAACTGTTTTTT.

This sequence joins TRBV5-4 and TRBJ2-7; 10 bases map to TRBD2. The V segment lost 4 bases and the J segment 2 bases; nucleotides outside the gene matches: 3. This CDR3 spans 14 amino acids. CDR1 is SGHNT, CDR2 YYREEE, per germline (reference sequence). In nucleotides, the CDR3 is TGTGCCAGCAGCCCAGCGGGAGGGGCCTACGAGCAGTACTTC. Amino acid sequence: CASSPAGGAYEQYF.

This rearrangement joins TRBV7-2 to TRBJ2-2; tentative D call: TRBD1 (5 bases). CDR1 is SGHTA and CDR2 is FQGNSA in the germline V gene. The V end lost 3 bases, the J end lost 5 bases, and 13 bases lay between the germline ends. There are 15 residues in the CDR3. CDR3 region: CASSFVVRVTGELFF. The CDR3, as DNA: TGTGCCAGCAGCTTCGTCGTCAGGGTTACCGGGGAGCTGTTTTTT.

V is TRBV5-5 and J is TRBJ2-2; D gene unclear. With 0 bases removed from V and 7 bases from J, the gap between germline ends came to 13 bases. There are 15 residues in the CDR3. From germline, CDR1 is SGHKS and CDR2 YYEKEE (reference sequence). The CDR3: CASSLGAHPGGELFF. The DNA of the CDR3 is TGTGCCAGCAGCTTGGGGGCACACCCCGGCGGGGAGCTGTTTTTT.

The chain has TRBV19 and TRBJ1-1; 8 nucleotides align to TRBD1. The V gene's germline CDR1 is LNHDA and CDR2 SQIVND (reference sequence). J was trimmed by 5 bases and V by 6 bases; bases with no gene match: 8. The CDR3 has 14 residues. CDR3 sequence reads: CASSLQGAQTEAFF. CDR3 DNA sequence: TGTGCCAGTAGCCTTCAGGGGGCGCAGACTGAAGCTTTCTTT.

The chain uses TRBV7-8 and TRBJ1-5; TRBD1 agrees at 12 bases. The CDR3 runs to 19 residues. The trim removed 5 bases at V and 0 bases at J, leaving 11 bases unmatched. Looked up from germline, CDR1 is SGHVS and CDR2 is FQNEAQ. CDR3 loop: CASSAPGTGGPGSNQPQHF. CDR3 sequence (DNA): TGTGCCAGCAGCGCCCCCGGGACAGGGGGCCCGGGTAGCAATCAGCCCCAGCATTTT.

The genes are TRBV7-3 and TRBJ2-6, with 8 bases fitting TRBD1. Losses at the gene ends were 3 bases for V and 0 bases for J; bases not matched to a gene: 1. Germline CDR1 and CDR2: SGHTA and FQGTGA. This CDR3 contains 16 residues. The CDR3 DNA reads TGTGCCAGCAGCTTTACAGGGGGCTCTGGGGCCAACGTCCTGACTTTC. Residues: CASSFTGGSGANVLTF. Supplemented by reference TRBV7-3 and TRBJ2-6, the full variable domain reads GAGVSQTPSNKVTEKGKYVELRCDPISGHTALYWYRQSLGQGPEFLIYFQGTGAADDSGLPNDRFFAVRPEGSVSTLKIQRTERGDSAVYLCASSFTGGSGANVLTFGAGSRLTVL.

V is TRBV9 and J is TRBJ2-2; TRBD1 is a possible D gene (7 bases). Germline V gives CDR1 SGDLS, CDR2 YYNGEE. V gave up 4 bases and J gave up 0 bases, with 13 bases separating them. The CDR3 loop spans 16 amino acids. This CDR3 is CASSTPGGSNTGELFF. In DNA form, the CDR3 reads TGTGCCAGCAGCACTCCAGGGGGGTCGAACACCGGGGAGCTGTTTTTT.

V is TRBV7-3 and J is TRBJ2-2; 15 nucleotides align to TRBD2. This CDR3 comprises 17 residues. Germline V lookup: CDR1 SGHTA, CDR2 FQGTGA. V dropped 2 bases and J dropped 8; count of bases not matched to a gene: 6. The CDR3 reads CASSLDGLAGGSGELFF. As DNA, the CDR3 is TGTGCCAGCAGCTTAGACGGACTAGCGGGAGGGTCGGGGGAGCTGTTTTTT.

With regard to this clone: Other DNA sequences in the same sample also yield this CDR3. This rearrangement joins TRBV2 to TRBJ1-6; 10 bases fit TRBD1. The J segment lost 6 bases and the V segment lost 10 bases, leaving 6 bases of the junction unmatched. CDR3 size: 14 residues. From germline, CDR1 is SNHLY and CDR2 FYNNEI. The CDR3 loop is CATRGQGGNSPLHF. CDR3 DNA sequence: TGTGCCACCCGAGGACAGGGGGGTAATTCACCCCTCCACTTT.

The chain uses TRBV4-1 and TRBJ1-2; TRBD1 is a possible D gene (5 bases). The CDR3 spans 15 residues. Deletions cut 4 bases from V and 4 bases from J, with 16 bases between. Germline values: CDR1 MGHRA, CDR2 YSYEKL. The CDR3 DNA reads TGCGCCAGCAGCCTACCTGCCAGGGATGGCTATGGCTACACCTTC. Its protein is CASSLPARDGYGYTF.